This is a list of T cell receptor beta chains from one sample in a study of blood T cell repertoires in COVID-19. Using immunoSEQ multiplex PCR, the repertoire was profiled, and TCRdb retains in-frame clones only, with some absent. The top ten hold over 1% of the sample, which has over 200,000 clones, about 83% seen once. Sequencing was carried out using peripheral blood. The origin of the receptors is a woman younger than 45 with COVID-19, enrolled during active disease. CDR3s include the opening cysteine and the closing phenylalanine or tryptophan.

CASSLGLWQFF TRBJ2-1 TRBV27
CASSFALAGGVDTQYF TRBJ2-3 TRBV7-2
CASSDMHGTEAFF TRBJ1-1 TRBV10-2
CASSGYLGGTGELFF TRBJ2-2 TRBV7-2
CSVVAQGGYNEQFF TRBJ2-1 TRBV29-1
CASSLGRGTVEAFF TRBJ1-1 TRBV5-5
CASSWTGGDYGYTF TRBJ1-2 TRBV6-2/TRBV6-3
CASSFQNTEAFF TRBJ1-1 TRBV5-6
CASSEPRGSGNTIYF TRBJ1-3 TRBV6-1
CASSQGSATADYGYTF TRBJ1-2 TRBV4-3
CASSFSGRFTGELFF TRBJ2-2 TRBV5-4
CASSLTPGKTQYF TRBJ2-5 TRBV7-3
CASSLGRAGEQYF TRBJ2-7 TRBV27
CASSIDRGASGGGIQYF TRBJ2-4 TRBV19
CASSIQGPNTGELFF TRBJ2-2 TRBV5-1
CSAGAPAGNEQFF TRBJ2-1 TRBV29-1
CASSGPLAGLTDTQYF TRBJ2-3 TRBV5-1
CASSFDSSYEQYF TRBJ2-7 TRBV5-6
CASSTGTSGINEQFF TRBJ2-1 TRBV7-9
CASSEGLREKVF TRBJ1-2 TRBV2
CASSLKREHNEQFF TRBJ2-1 TRBV7-9
CASSYRDRGSYNSPLHF TRBJ1-6 TRBV27
CASSPYAGANGYTF TRBJ1-2 TRBV3-1/TRBV3-2
CASSRYRTSGIVEQYF TRBJ2-7 TRBV19
CASSQWGGLAGSSYNEQFF TRBJ2-1 TRBV3-1/TRBV3-2
CASSLKRAGDNEQFF TRBJ2-1 TRBV7-3
CASSLLSPTGQSGNTIYF TRBJ1-3 TRBV27
CASSQYGIEDNEQFF TRBJ2-1 TRBV3-1/TRBV3-2
CASSLTGEAYGYTF TRBJ1-2 TRBV28